The sequence of this TCR beta chain was determined in a study of molecular identifiers for immune sequencing clone quantification. Trimming pared 0 bases from V and 1 base from J, leaving 6 bases between. Germline CDR1 reads DFQATT; CDR2 reads SNEGSKA (reference sequence). The CDR3 runs 13 residues. This clonotype came up many times. Each CDR3 protein is one row after TCRdb ran MiXCR on the PCR reads. The data hold around 470,000 distinct CDR3 sequences, with around 23% observed a single time. This clonotype originated in a human donor in good health. Some libraries in this study had Jurkat cell RNA spiked in. The sample comprised naive CD8+ T cells from blood, with Jurkat cell RNA spiked in. The subset is: FACS-sorted CD8+CD4-CCR7+CD45RA+ naive T cells. J is TRBJ1-1 and V is TRBV20-1, with D unclear. CDR3 bases: TGCAGTGCTAGAGAGGGCAAGAACACTGAAGCTTTCTTT. It yields the protein CSAREGKNTEAFF.